These T cell receptor beta chains were read from a single sample in a study of blood T cell repertoires in COVID-19. TCRdb keeps only in-frame clones here, not all; method: immunoSEQ multiplex PCR. This table holds about 200,000 clones, more than 70% found once. Specimen: PBMCs or T cells enriched from blood (not recorded which). These receptors came from a woman aged 18-30 years who had recovered from COVID-19. Each CDR3 is given with its conserved first and last residue. The order of the fields is V gene, D gene, J gene, clone size, CDR3 DNA, CDR3 protein. A D gene is named only where the DNA matches it firmly. Clone size is stated in some rows and not others, as once, few, many or a class when expanded.

>TRBV27|TRBD1|TRBJ1-5|-
TGTGCCAGCAGTTTATCCCGGGACAGGGCTCAGCCCCAGCATTTT
CASSLSRDRAQPQHF
>TRBV5-5|-|TRBJ2-7|-
TGTGCCAGCAGCGGACAAATCAGGGGCTACGAGCAGTACTTC
CASSGQIRGYEQYF
>TRBV6-4|TRBD1|TRBJ1-3|-
TGTGCCAGCAGTGAGACAGGGCGCGGAAACACCATATATTTT
CASSETGRGNTIYF
>TRBV6-1|TRBD1|TRBJ1-4|once
TGTGCCAGCAGTGAGACAGGGTCGGGTGAAAAACTGTTTTTT
CASSETGSGEKLFF
>TRBV7-9|-|TRBJ1-4|-
TGTGCCAGCAGCTTCGGTTGGACTAATGAAAAACTGTTTTTT
CASSFGWTNEKLFF
>TRBV15|-|TRBJ2-1|-
TGTGCCACCAGCAGACCAAGCGTTAGTTACAATGAGCAGTTCTTC
CATSRPSVSYNEQFF
>TRBV18|-|TRBJ1-5|-
TGTGCCAGCTCACCTCCAACCGGGGGTGGTCAGCCCCAGCATTTT
CASSPPTGGGQPQHF
>TRBV6-5|TRBD1|TRBJ1-4|-
TGTGCCAGCAGTTATAGGCAGGGGGCAGTAAAACTGTTTTTT
CASSYRQGAVKLFF
>TRBV2|TRBD2|TRBJ2-1|-
TGTGCCAGCAGTGTTTGGGGGGGGAATGAGCAGTTCTTC
CASSVWGGNEQFF
>TRBV28|-|TRBJ2-7|-
TGTGCCAGCAGCGGACAAGGGGGTCTCGAGCAGTACTTC
CASSGQGGLEQYF
>TRBV6-5|-|TRBJ1-2|-
TGTGCCAGCAAGGGGGGGGCTAACTATGGCTACACCTTC
CASKGGANYGYTF
>TRBV28|TRBD1|TRBJ1-5|-
TGTGCCAGCAGCTCCCGACAGGGGGTGAGTCAGCCCCAGCATTTT
CASSSRQGVSQPQHF
>TRBV2|TRBD1|TRBJ1-2|-
TGTGCCAGCAGTGAGGACAGGGGAAATGGCTACACCTTC
CASSEDRGNGYTF
>TRBV21-1|-|TRBJ1-1|-
TGTGCCAGCATCTGTCAGCCCCTACGGGATACCGTAATTGCTGAAGCTTTCTTT
CASICQPLRDTVIAEAFF
>TRBV28|-|TRBJ2-5|-
TGTGCCAGCAGTTCACAGGGAGAGGGAACTTTCGGGGAGACCCAGTACTTC
CASSSQGEGTFGETQYF
>TRBV5-6|TRBD1|TRBJ1-5|-
TGTGCCAGCAACCCCTCAGGGGGTCAGCCCCAGCATTTT
CASNPSGGQPQHF
>TRBV4-1|-|TRBJ1-1|once
TGCGCCAGCAGAAGAACAGGGACGAACACTGAAGCTTTCTTT
CASRRTGTNTEAFF
>TRBV2|-|TRBJ1-3|once
TGTGCCAGCAGTGGTTCGACAGGAGGAAACACCATATATTTT
CASSGSTGGNTIYF
>TRBV28|-|TRBJ2-7|-
TGTGCCAGCAGTCGACAGGTCCCCGAGCAGTACTTC
CASSRQVPEQYF
>TRBV28|-|TRBJ1-1|-
TGTGCCAGCAGTTTGGGGACATTCACCTATGTAGCTTTCTTT
CASSLGTFTYVAFF
>TRBV29-1|-|TRBJ2-7|-
TGCAGCGTTCAAGCCTCGGCCTACGAGCAGTACTTC
CSVQASAYEQYF
>TRBV6-5|-|TRBJ1-6|-
TGTGCCAGCTTTCTGGGACACGGGAATTCACCCCTCCACTTT
CASFLGHGNSPLHF
>TRBV27|-|TRBJ1-6|-
TGTGCCAGCAGTTTCGCCTATAATTCACCCCTCCACTTT
CASSFAYNSPLHF
>TRBV7-9|TRBD1|TRBJ1-4|-
TGTGCCAGCAGCTCCCCGGACAGGATAAATGAAAAACTGTTTTTT
CASSSPDRINEKLFF
>TRBV24-1|-|TRBJ2-1|-
TGTGCCCCCTCAGACGGGTGTTACAATGAGCAGTTCTTC
CAPSDGCYNEQFF
>TRBV5-6|-|TRBJ1-1|-
TGTGCCAGCAGCTTGGGAGGTGGGACTGAAGCTTTCTTT
CASSLGGGTEAFF
>TRBV20-1|TRBD2|TRBJ2-3|-
TGCAGTGCTAGTACCCTAGCGGGGGGGCCTGTCCCCCATACGCAGTATTTT
CSASTLAGGPVPHTQYF
>TRBV5-1|TRBD1|TRBJ1-2|once
TGCGCCAGCAGCTTGGGGGCGACAGGGCTTACCGACTATGGCTACACCTTC
CASSLGATGLTDYGYTF
>TRBV19|-|TRBJ2-1|few
TGTGCCAGTACCAAGACCGGGACAGCGGGTAGAGCGGTGGGGGTGAGGGATGAGCAGTTCTTC
CASTKTGTAGRAVGVRDEQFF
>TRBV7-8|TRBD1|TRBJ1-5|-
TGTGCCAGCAGCTCCGGGACAGGGGGCGGCCAGCCCCAGCATTTT
CASSSGTGGGQPQHF
>TRBV5-1|-|TRBJ2-5|once
TGCGCCAGCAGGGCCCTGATCCAAGAGACCCAGTACTTC
CASRALIQETQYF
>TRBV4-2|TRBD1|TRBJ1-4|-
TGTGCCAGCAGCCAAGCTTCCCACACAGGGGGCATGGGCGAAAACGAAAAACTGTTTTTT
CASSQASHTGGMGENEKLFF
>TRBV30|TRBD1|TRBJ1-5|once
TGTGCCTGGAGTAAAACAGGGGGCGCTCAGCCCCAGCATTTT
CAWSKTGGAQPQHF
>TRBV4-1|TRBD1|TRBJ1-3|-
TGCGCCAGCAGAGGTATTGGAGACAGGGGTCGAAACACCATATATTTT
CASRGIGDRGRNTIYF
>TRBV7-9|TRBD1|TRBJ1-2|-
TGTGCCAGCAGCCGACAGGGGTATTTCAATTTTTTCTATGGCTACACCTTC
CASSRQGYFNFFYGYTF
>TRBV15|-|TRBJ1-1|-
TGTGCCACCAGCAGAGGGACAGACACTGAAGCTTTCTTT
CATSRGTDTEAFF
>TRBV7-9|-|TRBJ1-2|-
TGTGCCAGCAGCTTAGGTGGGGCCTATGGCTACACCTTC
CASSLGGAYGYTF
>TRBV7-9|TRBD2|TRBJ2-1|-
TGTGCCAGCAGCTTTAAGCGGGGGGACCACAATGAGCAGTTCTTC
CASSFKRGDHNEQFF
>TRBV6-5|TRBD1|TRBJ1-1|-
TGTGCCACCATCGACAGGGCGGGGACTGAAGCTTTCTTT
CATIDRAGTEAFF
>TRBV25-1|TRBD1|TRBJ1-2|-
TGTGCCAGCAGTGACCAGGGGGACTATGGCTACACCTTC
CASSDQGDYGYTF
>TRBV5-4|-|TRBJ1-2|-
TGTGCCAGCAGCCGCTCCGGGGACTATGGCTACACCTTC
CASSRSGDYGYTF